This T cell receptor (beta chain) was captured by sequencing in a study of cytomegalovirus exposure and HLA in healthy donors. The PCR used 60 Vbeta and 13 Jbeta primers. Libraries were prepared by immunoSEQ multiplex PCR; TCRdb keeps only in-frame clonotypes and omits some of them. Of some 140,000 clones in the sample, 65% to 70% are singletons; the top ten hold approximately 1.7%. This CDR3 spans 15 amino acids. The germline V gene has CDR1 SGHAT and CDR2 FQNNGV. The J segment lost 3 bases and the V segment lost 5 bases, leaving 2 bases of the junction unmatched. The V call is TRBV11-2, the J call TRBJ2-2; 11 nucleotides align to TRBD2. The sequence was collected from a human donor in good health. The sequenced material came from PBMCs. CDR3 sequence reads: CASSLGLADTGELFF. In DNA form, the CDR3 reads TGTGCCAGCAGCCTGGGACTAGCGGACACCGGGGAGCTGTTTTTT.